This T cell receptor (beta chain) was recorded in a study of identical twins. Note on this clonotype: Its antigen is currently unknown.

MiXCR was run by TCRdb on the 5' RACE reads, yielding one entry per CDR3 protein. The table includes roughly 480,000 distinct CDR3 sequences, roughly 24% detected once. V gave up 3 bases and J gave up 4 bases, with 15 bases separating them. This CDR3 is built from 15 residues. Germline CDR1 LNHNV, CDR2 YYDKDF (reference sequence). Whole-study results and caveats: Out-of-frame alpha sequences shared by twins showed excess low generation probability. Cord blood's abundant beta clonotypes had fewer insertions, unlike memory repertoires.

These sequences were also reported in another study, on T cells expressing NK-cell markers.

The source is a woman aged 18-29 years in good health. Sequencing input: CD4+ T cells sorted from blood. The gene calls are TRBV15 and TRBJ2-5; the D gene is possibly TRBD2 (6 bases). The CDR3 protein is CATSRDPGSLETQYF. The CDR3, as DNA: TGTGCCACCAGCAGGGACCCCGGGAGCCTAGAGACCCAGTACTTC.